Sequencing of this T cell receptor (beta chain) was carried out in a study of shared clonotypes between healthy human individuals. At the level of the study: Donors, aged 18 to 49, were a couple of women and a few men.

J lost 5 bases, V lost 7 bases, and 3 bases had no gene match. This CDR3 has 14 residues. Germline assignment: CDR1 MNHNS and CDR2 SASEGT. Deep was the level used in running the assay. Assay: immunoSEQ multiplex PCR; the TCRdb copy retains only in-frame clones and omits some. This table has 2 million or so clones, about 95% appearing once. This clone was counted a single time. This clonotype originated in a man in his late teens or twenties in good health. Source material: naive CD4+ T cells sorted from blood. Indicated subset: CD45RA+ positively selected. This rearrangement joins TRBV6-1 to TRBJ1-4; 11 bases match TRBD1. This chain's CDR3 is CASTRDRGNEKLFF. CDR3 nucleotide sequence: TGTGCCAGCACCCGGGACAGGGGGAATGAAAAACTGTTTTTT.